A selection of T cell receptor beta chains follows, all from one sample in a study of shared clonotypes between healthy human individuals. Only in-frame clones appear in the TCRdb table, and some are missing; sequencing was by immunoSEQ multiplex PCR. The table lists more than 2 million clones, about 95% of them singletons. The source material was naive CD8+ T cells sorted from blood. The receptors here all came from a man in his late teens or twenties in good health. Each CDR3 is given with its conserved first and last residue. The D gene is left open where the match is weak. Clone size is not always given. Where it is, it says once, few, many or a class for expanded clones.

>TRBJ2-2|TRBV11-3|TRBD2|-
TGTGCCAGCAGCCCCCCGGGACTAGCGGGGGCCGGGGAGCTGTTTTTT
CASSPPGLAGAGELFF
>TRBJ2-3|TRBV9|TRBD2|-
TGTGCCAGCAGCCCGGGACTAGCGGATACAGATACGCAGTATTTT
CASSPGLADTDTQYF
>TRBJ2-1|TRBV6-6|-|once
TGTGCCAGCAGTTACACGGGCTTCTCCTACAATGAGCAGTTCTTC
CASSYTGFSYNEQFF
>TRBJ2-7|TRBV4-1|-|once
TGCGCCAGCAGCCAAGGGTCCCAGGGGGGATACGAGCAGTACTTC
CASSQGSQGGYEQYF
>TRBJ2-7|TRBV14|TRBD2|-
TGTGCCAGCAGTCTGGGACTAGCGGTGTTCGGCTACGAGCAGTACTTC
CASSLGLAVFGYEQYF
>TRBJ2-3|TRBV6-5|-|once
TGTGCCAGCGGCTCGGACGGAGCTAGCACAGATACGCAGTATTTT
CASGSDGASTDTQYF
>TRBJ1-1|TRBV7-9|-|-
TGTGCCAGCAGCTTTGGCCGGGGAGGATTGAGCACTGAAGCTTTCTTT
CASSFGRGGLSTEAFF
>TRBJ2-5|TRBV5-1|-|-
TGCGCCAGCAGCCTCGCCAGCGCCCCCGAGACCCAGTACTTC
CASSLASAPETQYF
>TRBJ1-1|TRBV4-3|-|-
TGCGCCAGCAGCCAAGGCAACAACGGGGGCACTGAAGCTTTCTTT
CASSQGNNGGTEAFF
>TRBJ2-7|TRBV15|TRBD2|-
TGTGCCACCAGCGGGAGCTGGACTAGCGGGCGCTCCTACGAGCAGTACTTC
CATSGSWTSGRSYEQYF
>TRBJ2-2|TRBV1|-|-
TGCACCAGCAGCGACCCGGGACTAGCGGGAGGGTGCACCGGGGAGCTGTTTTTT
CTSSDPGLAGGCTGELFF
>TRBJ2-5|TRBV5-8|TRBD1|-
TGTGCCAGCAGCACAGGACAGGGGGAAGAGACCCAGTACTTC
CASSTGQGEETQYF
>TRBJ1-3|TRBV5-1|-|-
TGCGCCAGCAGCCCTCCACCCCCAACAGATGGAAACACCATATATTTT
CASSPPPPTDGNTIYF
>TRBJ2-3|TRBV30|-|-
TGTGCCTGGAGTGTACCCTTTCAGGGATCCACAGATACGCAGTATTTT
CAWSVPFQGSTDTQYF
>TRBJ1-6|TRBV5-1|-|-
TGCGCCAGCAGCTTGGAAACCGCAGGGGTAGGGAATTCACCCCTCCACTTT
CASSLETAGVGNSPLHF
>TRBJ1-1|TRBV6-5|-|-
TGTGCCAGCAGTATCGCAGGGGTCTCTGAAGCTTTCTTT
CASSIAGVSEAFF
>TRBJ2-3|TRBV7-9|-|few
TGTGCCAGCAGCACCATCACAGATACGCAGTATTTT
CASSTITDTQYF
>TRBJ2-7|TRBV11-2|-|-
TGTGCCAGCAGCTTAACCTCGGACAGTCGCTACGAGCAGTACTTC
CASSLTSDSRYEQYF
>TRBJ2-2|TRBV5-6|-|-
TGTGCCAGCAGCTTGGAATTGTGGCAGAGCACCGGGGAGCTGTTTTTT
CASSLELWQSTGELFF
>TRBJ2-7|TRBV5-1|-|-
TGCGCCAGCAGCTTGGCCCAGAACAGGGAGGACGAGCAGTACTTC
CASSLAQNREDEQYF
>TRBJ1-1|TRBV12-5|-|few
TGTGCTAGTGGTTTGGAACAGAACACTGAAGCTTTCTTT
CASGLEQNTEAFF
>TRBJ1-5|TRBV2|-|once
TGTGCCAGCAGTGCCGGCAAATATAGCAATCAGCCCCAGCATTTT
CASSAGKYSNQPQHF
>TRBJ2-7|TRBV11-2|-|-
TGTGCCAGCAGCTGGGGGGCGGGACCTTCCTACGAGCAGTACTTC
CASSWGAGPSYEQYF
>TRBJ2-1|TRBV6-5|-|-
TGTGCCAGCAGTCCCCAGTCAGACAATGAGCAGTTCTTC
CASSPQSDNEQFF
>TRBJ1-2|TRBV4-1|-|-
TGCGCCAGCAGCCCCGCCCCCAACTATGGCTACACCTTC
CASSPAPNYGYTF
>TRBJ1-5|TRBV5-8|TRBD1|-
TGTGCCAGCAGCCCCCGGACAGGTACGGATCATCAGCCCCAGCATTTT
CASSPRTGTDHQPQHF
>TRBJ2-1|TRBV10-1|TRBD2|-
TGCGCCAGCAGTGAGGTAGCGGGGGGTTACAATGAGCAGTTCTTC
CASSEVAGGYNEQFF
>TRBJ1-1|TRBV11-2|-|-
TGTGCCAGCAGCTTAGCGGCTGAAGCTTTCTTT
CASSLAAEAFF
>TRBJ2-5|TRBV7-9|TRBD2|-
TGTGCCAGCAGCTTTCCAGCGGGGGGGCTCCAAGAGACCCAGTACTTC
CASSFPAGGLQETQYF
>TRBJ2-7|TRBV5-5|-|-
TGTGCCAGCTCATCGACAGTAACCTACGAGCAGTACTTT
CASSSTVTYEQYF
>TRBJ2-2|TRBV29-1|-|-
TGCAGCGTTGAATGGGCTAGCCTTCCTCCCGGGGAGCTGTTTTTT
CSVEWASLPPGELFF
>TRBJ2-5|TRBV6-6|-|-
TGTGCCAGCAGTTCACTAGCTTTCCAAGAGACCCAGTACTTC
CASSSLAFQETQYF
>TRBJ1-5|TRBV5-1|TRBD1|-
TGCGCCAGCAGCTTGCCCCGGACAGGGTCTGGCAATCAGCCCCAGCATTTT
CASSLPRTGSGNQPQHF
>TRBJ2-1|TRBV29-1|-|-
TGCAGCGTTGCAACTCCTCCATACTACAATGAGCAGTTCTTC
CSVATPPYYNEQFF
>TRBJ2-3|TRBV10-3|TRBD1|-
TGTGCCGTCCGGGACAGGGGGCCTCGCACAGATACGCAGTATTTT
CAVRDRGPRTDTQYF
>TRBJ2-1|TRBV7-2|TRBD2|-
TGTGCCAGCAGTCAACTAGCGGGAGGGCTAGATGAGCAGTTCTTC
CASSQLAGGLDEQFF
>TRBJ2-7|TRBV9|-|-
TGTGCCAGCAGCGTAGCACAGGGCACCTACGAGCAGTACTTC
CASSVAQGTYEQYF
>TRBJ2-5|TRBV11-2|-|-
TGTGCCAGCAGCTCAAAACGGTGGACGGAGCAAGAGACCCAGTACTTC
CASSSKRWTEQETQYF
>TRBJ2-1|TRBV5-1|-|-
TGCGCCAGCAGCTTGGCGGCTGGCTCCTACAATGAGCAGTTCTTC
CASSLAAGSYNEQFF